This T cell receptor (beta chain) was obtained from a study of T-cell memory formation after mild COVID-19 (dated by TCRdb to 2020 to 2022). Regarding the complete study: TCR sequence clusters from the two donors were found to be largely donor specific. In two donors, T-cell clones that expanded and contracted after mild COVID-19 were followed by sequencing TCRalpha and TCRbeta repertoires longitudinally. Two young, previously healthy adult volunteers, one female and one male, were included in the cohort. Study-wide conclusions, independent of this receptor: Some responding clones were detected in pre-infection memory, which suggested that pre-existing cross-reactive memory T cells had joined the SARS-CoV-2 response. The second-wave clones that peaked on day 37 were not confirmed to be SARS-CoV-2 specific. The study covered only a couple of mild cases, and larger cohorts including severe cases with pre-infection samples were considered necessary. From day 15 to 85, contracting clones showed balanced CD4/CD8 phenotypes, whereas a second wave of clones that expanded from day 15 to 37 leaned towards CD4+. Contracting CD4+ clones turned up mainly in the CM and EM memory subsets, whereas EMRA was where CD8+ clones were enriched.

With respect to this clonotype: Its cognate antigen has yet to be identified. Base qualities are missing; no much larger clone stands one base away.

Based on the germline V gene (reference sequence), the CDR1 and CDR2 sequences are SEHNR and FQNEAQ. The CDR3, cysteine through phenylalanine, is 14 amino acids long. Only the CDR3 part of the read is kept: 42 bases, read in frame from the first base. V lost 2 bases and J lost 9 bases, and the count of bases not matched to a germline gene is 7. PBMCs were isolated by Ficoll-Paque density gradient centrifugation. Sequenced using an Illumina NovaSeq 6000. TCRalpha and TCRbeta cDNA libraries were constructed by 5'RACE with constant-segment primers, with sample barcodes and unique molecular identifiers being introduced. RNA was extracted from every sample with Trizol reagent. Amplification of the libraries took two PCR steps, and the second step added a second sample barcode plus Illumina TruSeq adapters. Sequencing of libraries was performed on an Illumina NovaSeq with 2 x 150 bp paired-end reads. For the original study's pipeline: Reads were demultiplexed and collapsed into UMI-guided consensus sequences with migec v1.2.7. Using mixcr v2.1.11, UMI consensuses were aligned to TRA and TRB V and J templates and then assembled into clonotypes. A clonotype was counted as expanded or contracted only if both edgeR and NoisET called the change significant, with noise models trained on biological replicates. For edgeR calls, the thresholds were a false discovery rate-adjusted p below 0.01 and a log2 fold-change of 1. As an exploratory analysis of dynamics, max-normalized trajectories of the 1000 most abundant clonotypes were examined by PCA with hierarchical clustering. The CD4 or CD8 phenotype of responding clones was assigned using the separately sequenced CD4+ and CD8+ repertoires. Using fastp trimming at Q25 and MiXCR clonotype assembly, TCRdb reanalyzed the public sequencing data and kept in-frame beta chains. CDR3 protein sequences are deduplicated, and each keeps its most common genes and DNA. The V and J calls follow TCRdb's processing rather than the paper's. The sample contains around 320,000 distinct CDR3 sequences, over 25% of them found a single time. The top ten hold roughly 12% of the sample.

The rearrangement combines TRBV7-9 with TRBJ2-1; 7 bases in the middle match TRBD2. The receptor's source is an adult woman who had mild COVID-19 (a few samples of this study predate the infection). The sample titles of this study are shuffled in the database, so cell type and time point are left out; the donor was told from shared clones. Input material: PBMCs or a T cell subset sorted from them (not recorded which). The nucleotide sequence is given as TGTGCCAGCAGCTTAAACGGGGGGTATGGTGAGCAGTTCTTC. This is translated as CASSLNGGYGEQFF.